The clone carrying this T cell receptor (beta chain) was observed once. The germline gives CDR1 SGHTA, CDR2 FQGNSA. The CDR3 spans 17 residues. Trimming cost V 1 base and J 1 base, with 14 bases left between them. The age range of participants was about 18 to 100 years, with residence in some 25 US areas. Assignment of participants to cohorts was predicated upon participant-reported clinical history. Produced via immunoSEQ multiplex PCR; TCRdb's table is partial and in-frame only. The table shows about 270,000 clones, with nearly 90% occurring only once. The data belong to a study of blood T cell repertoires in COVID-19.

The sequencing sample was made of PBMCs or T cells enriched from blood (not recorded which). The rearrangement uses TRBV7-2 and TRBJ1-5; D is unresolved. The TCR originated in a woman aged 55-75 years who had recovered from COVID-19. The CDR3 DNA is TGTGCCAGCAGCTTAGTTTTGGGGAGATCGAGCAATCAGCCCCAGCATTTT. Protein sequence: CASSLVLGRSSNQPQHF.